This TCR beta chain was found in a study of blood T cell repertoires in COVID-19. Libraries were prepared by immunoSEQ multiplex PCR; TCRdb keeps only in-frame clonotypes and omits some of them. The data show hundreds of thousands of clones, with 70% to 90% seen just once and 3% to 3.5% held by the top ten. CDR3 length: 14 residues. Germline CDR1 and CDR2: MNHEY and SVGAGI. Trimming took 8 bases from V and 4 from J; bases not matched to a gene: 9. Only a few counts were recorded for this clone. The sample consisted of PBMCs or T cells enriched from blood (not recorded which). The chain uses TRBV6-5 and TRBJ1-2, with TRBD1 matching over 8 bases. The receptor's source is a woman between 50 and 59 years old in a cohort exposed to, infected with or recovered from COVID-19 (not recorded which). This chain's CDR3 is CASLKGQETYGYTF. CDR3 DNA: TGTGCCAGCTTGAAGGGACAGGAGACCTATGGCTACACCTTC.